What follows are 8 T cell receptor beta chains derived from one specimen sequenced in a study of cytomegalovirus exposure and HLA in healthy donors. Use of 60 Vbeta and 13 Jbeta primers characterized the PCR. Sequencing used immunoSEQ multiplex PCR; TCRdb keeps in-frame clones, though not all of them. This sample's clone table lists about 96,000 clones. Sequencing input: PBMCs. The origin of the receptors is a woman under 40 in good health and CMV-seronegative.

The genes are TRBV19 and TRBJ2-1; 8 bases agree with TRBD1. Germline loops: CDR1 LNHDA, CDR2 SQIVND (reference sequence). The CDR3 covers 14 residues. V shed 6 bases, J shed 4 bases, and the junction held 5 bases outside the gene matches. CDR3 nucleotides: TGTGCCAGTAGCAACAGGGGGGCTTACAATGAGCAGTTCTTC. It encodes CASSNRGAYNEQFF. The full variable domain, rest sourced from reference TRBV19 and TRBJ2-1, is DGGITQSPKYLFRKEGQNVTLSCEQNLNHDAMYWYRQDPGQGLRLIYYSQIVNDFQKGDIAEGYSVSREKKESFPLTVTSAQKNPTAFYLCASSNRGAYNEQFFGPGTRLTVL.

The chain joins TRBV2 to TRBJ2-1; D uncertain. CDR3 length: 14 amino acids. V shed 8 bases and J shed 0 bases, with 11 bases lying between them. Germline CDR1 and CDR2: SNHLY and FYNNEI. The CDR3 reads CASSRRSSYNEQFF. CDR3 bases: TGTGCCAGCTCCAGGCGTAGCTCCTACAATGAGCAGTTCTTC. Supplemented by reference TRBV2 and TRBJ2-1, the full variable domain reads EPEVTQTPSHQVTQMGQEVILRCVPISNHLYFYWYRQILGQKVEFLVSFYNNEISEKSEIFDDQFSVERPDGSNFTLKIRSTKLEDSAMYFCASSRRSSYNEQFFGPGTRLTVL.

The chain joins TRBV6-1 to TRBJ1-2, with unresolved D. The CDR3 totals 15 residues. V lost 0 bases and J lost 6, with 14 bases in between. Germline loops: CDR1 MNHNS, CDR2 SASEGT. As DNA, the CDR3 is TGTGCCAGCAGTGAAGCGTGGCAGGCTTGGGATGGCTACACCTTC. Translation gives CASSEAWQAWDGYTF.

The chain combines TRBV5-3 with TRBJ1-5, with 7 bases identical to TRBD1. TRBV5-3 qualifies as an ORF whose function is uncertain. The CDR3 covers 17 residues. V was clipped by 0 bases and J by 2 bases; unmatched bases: 8. The CDR3 loop reads CARSLEAGGVGNQPQHF. CDR3 coding DNA: TGTGCCAGAAGCTTGGAGGCAGGGGGAGTCGGCAATCAGCCCCAGCATTTT.

The V gene is TRBV4-1, the J gene TRBJ1-5; 10 bases match TRBD1. This CDR3 comprises 15 residues. V lost 2 bases, J lost 6 bases, and 4 bases stayed unmatched. CDR1 and CDR2 (germline): MGHRA, YSYEKL. CDR3 nucleotides: TGCGCCAGCAGCCAAATGGGACAGGGGACTCAGCCCCAGCATTTT. It encodes CASSQMGQGTQPQHF.

This chain links TRBV7-3 with TRBJ1-2; weak D call: TRBD1 (5 bases). This CDR3 spans 14 amino acids. Between the trimmed V and J ends, which lost 5 bases and 5 bases, there was a span of 15 bases. Germline V lookup: CDR1 SGHTA, CDR2 FQGTGA. This CDR3 is CASSLSGTGYGYTF. CDR3 in DNA: TGTGCCAGCAGCCTGTCCGGGACTGGTTATGGCTACACCTTC.

The chain links TRBV7-3 to TRBJ2-5; D is unclear. The CDR3 runs to 13 residues. The V gene's germline CDR1 is SGHTA and CDR2 FQGTGA. V was pared by 0 bases and J by 3 bases, with 5 bases between. DNA for the CDR3: TGTGCCAGCAGCTTAACACTTGAAGAGACCCAGTACTTC. Protein product: CASSLTLEETQYF.

The chain couples TRBV20-1 to TRBJ2-5; D is undetermined. The germline gives CDR1 DFQATT, CDR2 SNEGSKA (reference sequence). This CDR3 contains 10 residues. Trimming took 6 bases from V and 9 from J, leaving 11 bases between them. CDR3 nucleotides: TGCAGTGCAACTTGGCAGGCCCAGTACTTC. Protein: CSATWQAQYF.